Shown below are 26 T cell receptor beta chains from a single sample sequenced in a study of OX40 agonist ivuxolimab in advanced cancers. Assay: immunoSEQ multiplex PCR; the TCRdb copy retains only in-frame clones and omits some. Counted here are more than 45,000 clones, approximately 85% occurring once; the ten biggest clones make up about 2.7%. Sequenced here: CD4+ or CD8+ T cells sorted from blood, sampled in a trial of the OX40 agonist ivuxolimab. These receptor sequences come from an adult with an advanced solid tumor such as melanoma, head and neck, liver or kidney cancer.

V and J are TRBV6-6 and TRBJ2-5; 9 nucleotides align to TRBD2. The V gene end was trimmed by 6 bases and the J gene end by 1 base; junction bases not matched to a gene: 9. CDR3 length: 16 residues. Looked up from germline, CDR1 is MNHNY and CDR2 is SVGAGI (reference sequence). The CDR3 protein is CASSSKAGGLQETQYF. The CDR3 region has the DNA TGTGCCAGCAGCTCCAAGGCGGGGGGGCTCCAAGAGACCCAGTACTTC.

The J gene is TRBJ2-3, the V gene TRBV6-1, with 10 positions matching TRBD2. V dropped 1 base and J dropped 4; count of bases not matched to a gene: 5. Looked up from germline, CDR1 is MNHNS and CDR2 is SASEGT. The CDR3 is made up of 16 amino acids. CDR3 sequence reads: CASSEGLAGGADTQYF. CDR3 bases: TGTGCCAGCAGTGAAGGGTTAGCGGGGGGAGCAGATACGCAGTATTTT.

The chain couples TRBV2 to TRBJ2-7, with TRBD1 matching over 8 bases. The ends lost 5 bases at V and 3 bases at J; junction bases unmatched: 6. This CDR3 has 14 residues. Germline V CDR1 and CDR2: SNHLY, FYNNEI. As DNA, the CDR3 is TGTGCCAGCAGTCGACAGGGGCCCCACTACGAGCAGTACTTC. It translates to CASSRQGPHYEQYF.

The chain employs TRBV18 and TRBJ1-1; 9 nucleotides agree with TRBD1. CDR3 length: 15 residues. Germline loops: CDR1 KGHSH, CDR2 LQKENI. With 0 bases clipped from V and 3 bases from J, the junction kept 2 bases outside the gene matches. The chain's CDR3 is CASSPPGQGHTEAFF. In nucleotides, the CDR3 is TGTGCCAGCTCACCACCGGGACAGGGACACACTGAAGCTTTCTTT.

The chain employs TRBV18 and TRBJ2-5, with D unclear. V was shortened by 3 bases and J by 8 bases, with 13 bases between the two germline ends. Germline CDR1 and CDR2: KGHSH and LQKENI. The CDR3 contains 13 residues. CDR3 in DNA: TGTGCCAGCTCACCGAGTAGTGCGACCACCCAGTACTTC. Translation: CASSPSSATTQYF.

The chain recombines TRBV7-3 with TRBJ2-1; weak D call: TRBD1 (5 bases). The CDR3 has 13 residues. Trimming cost V 7 bases and J 8 bases, with 15 bases left between them. Germline V gene sequence: CDR1 SGHTA, CDR2 FQGTGA. CDR3 in amino acids: CASKAGNGDEQFF. Written as DNA, the CDR3 is TGTGCCAGCAAGGCAGGGAATGGGGATGAGCAGTTCTTC.

The J gene is TRBJ2-5, the V gene TRBV4-3, with D unclear. Germline CDR1 is LGHNA and CDR2 is YSLEER. Trimming shortened V by 3 bases and J by 4 bases, and 9 bases separated the two germline ends. This CDR3 is 13 amino acids long. CDR3 protein: CASSHPWGETQYF. Here the CDR3 DNA reads TGCGCCAGCAGCCACCCGTGGGGAGAGACCCAGTACTTC.

The rearrangement uses TRBV11-3 and TRBJ2-3, with 8 bases fitting TRBD2. Germline trimming cut 5 bases from V and 4 bases from J; bases unmatched to any gene: 8. The CDR3 totals 15 residues. CDR1 is SGHNT and CDR2 is YENEEA in the germline V gene. The CDR3 is CASSTGTSGSDTQYF. The CDR3 DNA sequence: TGTGCCAGCAGCACCGGGACTAGTGGATCAGATACGCAGTATTTT. Together with reference TRBV11-3 and TRBJ2-3, the CDR3 gives the full variable domain: EAGVVQSPRYKIIEKKQPVAFWCNPISGHNTLYWYLQNLGQGPELLIRYENEEAVDDSQLPKDRFSAERLKGVDSTLKIQPAELGDSAVYLCASSTGTSGSDTQYFGPGTRLTVL.

This clone was counted between two and nine times. The V gene is TRBV7-9, the J gene TRBJ1-6; TRBD1 is a possible D gene (5 bases). Trimming cost V 8 bases and J 10 bases, with 15 bases left between them. CDR3 length: 13 amino acids. CDR1 is SEHNR, CDR2 FQNEAQ, per germline (reference sequence). Written as DNA, the CDR3 is TGTGCCAGCTGCTCCGAAGGGGACTCACCCCTCCACTTT. This gives the protein CASCSEGDSPLHF. Full variable domain (remainder filled in from reference TRBV7-9 and TRBJ1-6): DTGVSQNPRHKITKRGQNVTFRCDPISEHNRLYWYRQTLGQGPEFLTYFQNEAQLEKSRLLSDRFSAERPKGSFSTLEIQRTEQGDSAMYLCASCSEGDSPLHFGNGTRLTVT.

The chain uses TRBV4-2 and TRBJ1-5; unclear D gene. Germline CDR1 reads LGHNA; CDR2 reads YNFKEQ. There are 15 residues in the CDR3. Trimming took off 4 bases at V and 5 bases at J, with 15 bases between the two ends. This CDR3 is CASSPYYSEDQPQHF. The CDR3 DNA follows: TGTGCCAGCAGCCCTTACTACAGCGAGGATCAGCCCCAGCATTTT.

This rearrangement joins TRBV7-3 to TRBJ1-1; D ambiguous. Trimming pared 2 bases from V and 4 bases from J, leaving 11 bases between. Germline assignment: CDR1 SGHTA and CDR2 FQGTGA. This CDR3 has 14 residues. This CDR3 reads CASSLSHMSTEAFF. Written as DNA, the CDR3 is TGTGCCAGCAGCTTATCTCATATGAGCACTGAAGCTTTCTTT.

The rearrangement uses TRBV6-1 and TRBJ2-5, with 8 bases matching TRBD1. The CDR3 sequence is 15 residues long. Germline CDR1 and CDR2: MNHNS and SASEGT. Trimming at V came to 8 bases and at J to 0 bases, leaving 8 bases not matched to a gene. CDR3 nucleotides: TGTGCCAGCCAAAACAGGGGGACATACCAAGAGACCCAGTACTTC. Translation: CASQNRGTYQETQYF.

This clone was seen a handful of times. The chain has TRBV7-6 and TRBJ2-3; 7 bases fit TRBD1. Trimming took 3 bases from V and 0 from J; bases not matched to a gene: 3. From germline, CDR1 is SGHVS and CDR2 FNYEAQ. The CDR3 spans 15 residues. The DNA of the CDR3 is TGTGCCAGCAGCTTTCGGACAGGCAGCACAGATACGCAGTATTTT. Protein: CASSFRTGSTDTQYF.

The chain links TRBV30 to TRBJ1-1; 7 bases are a match to TRBD1. From germline, CDR1 is GTSNPN and CDR2 SVGIG (reference sequence). CDR3 length equals 14 residues. J was trimmed by 11 bases and V by 3 bases; bases with no gene match: 15. In DNA, the CDR3 is TGTGCCTGGAGCCGGACAGGTGGGGGACTATGGGCTTTCTTT. Its translation is CAWSRTGGGLWAFF.

The chain has TRBV7-9 and TRBJ2-3, with 8 bases matching TRBD2. J was trimmed by 14 bases and V by 3 bases; bases with no gene match: 13. CDR1 is SEHNR, CDR2 FQNEAQ, per germline (reference sequence). The length of the CDR3 is 14 residues. DNA of the CDR3: TGTGCCAGCAGCTTCGGGCTAGCGGGTTCCTCTTGGTATTTT. Protein: CASSFGLAGSSWYF. Full variable domain (missing parts from reference TRBV7-9 and TRBJ2-3): DTGVSQNPRHKITKRGQNVTFRCDPISEHNRLYWYRQTLGQGPEFLTYFQNEAQLEKSRLLSDRFSAERPKGSFSTLEIQRTEQGDSAMYLCASSFGLAGSSWYFGPGTRLTVL.

V and J are TRBV5-1 and TRBJ2-2, with 7 bases matching TRBD1. The CDR3 consists of 15 residues. The germline gives CDR1 SGHRS, CDR2 YFSETQ. Trimming at V came to 3 bases and at J to 4 bases, leaving 6 bases not matched to a gene. CDR3 protein: CASSSGQASTGELFF. CDR3 DNA sequence: TGCGCCAGCAGCTCAGGACAGGCCAGCACCGGGGAGCTGTTTTTT.

A note on this clone: Mismatch with germline at one junction end may stem from a read error. V is TRBV18 and J is TRBJ2-1; D assignment may be TRBD1 or TRBD2 (5 bases each). This CDR3 is 15 amino acids long. Germline values: CDR1 KGHSH, CDR2 LQKENI. In DNA form, the CDR3 reads TGTGCCAGCTCCCCACCGGGGCCTCGGGCCAATGAGCAGTTCTTC. Its protein is CASSPPGPRANEQFF.

This clone was seen only a few times. V is TRBV28 and J is TRBJ1-4; TRBD1 agrees at 7 bases. This CDR3 comprises 14 residues. Trimming cost V 2 bases and J 8 bases; bases outside gene matches: 5. Germline loops: CDR1 MDHEN, CDR2 SYDVKM. The CDR3 protein is CASSLPGGVEKLFF. The CDR3 nucleotides are TGTGCCAGCAGTTTACCAGGGGGGGTAGAAAAACTGTTTTTT.

The chain employs TRBV6-6 and TRBJ2-1, with 9 bases identical to TRBD2. CDR1 is MNHNY and CDR2 is SVGAGI in the germline V gene (reference sequence). CDR3 size: 14 residues. V was pared by 2 bases and J by 9 bases, with 5 bases of the junction left unmatched. The DNA of the CDR3 is TGTGCCAGCAGTTACGGCGGGGGGGAATTTGAGCAGTTCTTC. Its protein product is CASSYGGGEFEQFF.

This clone showed up just a few times. The chain is built from TRBV7-2 and TRBJ2-1, with 10 bases that match TRBD2. CDR1 SGHTA and CDR2 FQGNSA come from the germline V gene. The V gene end was trimmed by 7 bases and the J gene end by 4 bases; junction bases not matched to a gene: 13. The CDR3 extends over 17 amino acids. The CDR3 is CASIPWSGGGSYNEQFF. CDR3 nucleotides: TGTGCCAGCATCCCGTGGAGCGGGGGGGGATCATACAATGAGCAGTTCTTC.

This chain uses TRBV5-5 with TRBJ1-2, with D unclear. With 0 bases removed from V and 0 bases from J, the gap between germline ends came to 6 bases. The CDR3 extends over 14 amino acids. CDR1 is SGHKS and CDR2 is YYEKEE in the germline V gene (reference sequence). The CDR3 DNA follows: TGTGCCAGCAGCTTGGACGCTTCTAACTATGGCTACACCTTC. Protein: CASSLDASNYGYTF.

The rearrangement uses TRBV5-4 and TRBJ2-5; 10 bases are shared with TRBD2. V shed 2 bases and J 1 base; nucleotides not matched to a gene: 5. CDR1 and CDR2 (germline): SGHNT, YYREEE (reference sequence). CDR3 length equals 16 residues. The CDR3 region is CASSFGTSVRQETQYF. The DNA for the CDR3 is TGTGCCAGCAGCTTTGGGACTAGCGTCCGCCAAGAGACCCAGTACTTC.

The V and J genes are TRBV7-3 and TRBJ2-5; 7 bases line up with TRBD1. The germline V gene encodes CDR1 SGHTA and CDR2 FQGTGA. CDR3 length: 14 amino acids. The V gene end was trimmed by 5 bases and the J gene end by 5 bases; junction bases not matched to a gene: 8. CDR3 in DNA: TGTGCCAGCAGCGAAACAGGGGATATCGAGACCCAGTACTTC. The encoded protein is CASSETGDIETQYF.

This clone was observed a few times. The chain has TRBV6-5 and TRBJ1-5, with unresolved D. Germline lookup yields CDR1 MNHEY and CDR2 SVGAGI. V lost 6 bases to trimming and J lost 1 base, with 10 bases between them. The CDR3 is 14 amino acids. Written as DNA, the CDR3 is TGTGCCAGCAGCCCGGCCCTAAGCAATCAGCCCCAGCATTTT. It translates to CASSPALSNQPQHF.

This chain connects TRBV9 to TRBJ2-2, with D possibly being TRBD1 (5 bases). Germline V gene data show CDR1 as SGDLS and CDR2 as YYNGEE. V was clipped by 0 bases and J by 6 bases, with 12 bases between them. The CDR3 is made up of 15 amino acids. The CDR3 loop is CASSVAQGRAGELFF. CDR3 DNA: TGTGCCAGCAGCGTAGCCCAGGGAAGGGCCGGGGAGCTGTTTTTT. Drawing the rest from reference TRBV9 and TRBJ2-2, the complete variable domain is DSGVTQTPKHLITATGQRVTLRCSPRSGDLSVYWYQQSLDQGLQFLIQYYNGEERAKGNILERFSAQQFPDLHSELNLSSLELGDSALYFCASSVAQGRAGELFFGEGSRLTVL.

The sample holds a few counts of this clone. This rearrangement joins TRBV5-1 to TRBJ2-7; D is unresolved. Germline CDR1 is SGHRS and CDR2 is YFSETQ. This CDR3 comprises 14 residues. V lost 0 bases and J 0 bases, leaving 7 bases between the germline ends. The CDR3 DNA reads TGCGCCAGCAGCTTGGGGCTCCGCTCCTACGAGCAGTACTTC. This sequence encodes CASSLGLRSYEQYF.